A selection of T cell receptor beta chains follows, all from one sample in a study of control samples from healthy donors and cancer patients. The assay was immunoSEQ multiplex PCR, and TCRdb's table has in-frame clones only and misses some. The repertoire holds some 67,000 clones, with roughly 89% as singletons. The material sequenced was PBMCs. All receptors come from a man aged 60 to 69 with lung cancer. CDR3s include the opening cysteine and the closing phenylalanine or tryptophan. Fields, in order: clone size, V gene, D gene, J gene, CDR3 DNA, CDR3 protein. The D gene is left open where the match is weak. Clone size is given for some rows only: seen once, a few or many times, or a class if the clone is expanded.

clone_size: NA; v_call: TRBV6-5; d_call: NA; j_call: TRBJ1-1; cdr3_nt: TGTGCCAGCAGTTACCTGGGGAACACTGAAGCTTTCTTT; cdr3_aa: CASSYLGNTEAFF
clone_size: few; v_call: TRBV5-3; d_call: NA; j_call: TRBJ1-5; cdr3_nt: TGTGCCAGAAGCCTAAATCAGCCCCAGCATTTT; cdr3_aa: CARSLNQPQHF
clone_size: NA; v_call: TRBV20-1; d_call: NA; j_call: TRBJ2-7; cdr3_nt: TGCAGTGCGGAAGCCTACGAGCAGTACTTC; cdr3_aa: CSAEAYEQYF
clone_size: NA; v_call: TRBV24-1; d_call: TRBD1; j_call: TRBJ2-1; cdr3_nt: TGTGCCACCAGTGTACCGGGACAGGGGGCCGGTGAGCAGTTCTTC; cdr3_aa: CATSVPGQGAGEQFF
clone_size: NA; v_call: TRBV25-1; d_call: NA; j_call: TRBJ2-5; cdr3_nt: TGTGCCAGCAGTGAAGAGACCCAGTACTTC; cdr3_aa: CASSEETQYF
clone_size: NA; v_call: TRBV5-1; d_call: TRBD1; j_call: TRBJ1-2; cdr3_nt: TGCGCCAGCAGCCCGGGGACAGGGGGAATGTATGGCTACACCTTC; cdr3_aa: CASSPGTGGMYGYTF
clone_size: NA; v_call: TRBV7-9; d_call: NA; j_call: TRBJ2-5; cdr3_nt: TGTGCCAGCAGCTTATCAGGGCCACAAGAGACCCAGTACTTC; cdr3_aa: CASSLSGPQETQYF
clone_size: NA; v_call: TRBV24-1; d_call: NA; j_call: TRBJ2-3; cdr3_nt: TGTGCCACCAGTGATCCCACAGATACGCAGTATTTT; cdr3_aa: CATSDPTDTQYF
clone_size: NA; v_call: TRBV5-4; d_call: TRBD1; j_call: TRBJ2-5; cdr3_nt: TGTGCCAGCAGCTTGGGAACCGGGACAGGGGGCCGAGAGACCCAGTACTTC; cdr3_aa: CASSLGTGTGGRETQYF
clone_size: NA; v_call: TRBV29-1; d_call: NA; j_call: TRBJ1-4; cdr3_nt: TGCAGCGTTGTGTGGGCAACTAATGAAAAACTGTTTTTT; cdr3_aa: CSVVWATNEKLFF
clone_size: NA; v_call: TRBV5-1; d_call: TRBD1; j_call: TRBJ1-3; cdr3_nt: TGCGCCAGCAGCTCAACTGGGGGACAGGGAAACACCATATATTTT; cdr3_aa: CASSSTGGQGNTIYF
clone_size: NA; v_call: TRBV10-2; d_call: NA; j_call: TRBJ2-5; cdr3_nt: TGCGCCAGCAGCTGGACATCGCAAGAGACCCAGTACTTC; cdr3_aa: CASSWTSQETQYF
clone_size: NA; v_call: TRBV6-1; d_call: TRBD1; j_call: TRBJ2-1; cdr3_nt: TGTGCCAGCAGGGAAGGGGGCTTCGTGGATGAGCAGTTCTTC; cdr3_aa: CASREGGFVDEQFF
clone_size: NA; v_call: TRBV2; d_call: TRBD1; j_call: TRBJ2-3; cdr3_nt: TGTGCCAGCAGTTCCGGGACAGTCACGGATACGCAGTATTTT; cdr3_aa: CASSSGTVTDTQYF
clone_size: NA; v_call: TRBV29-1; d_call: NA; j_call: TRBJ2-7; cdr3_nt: TGCAGCGTCGGTCGACAGGTAGACTACGAGCAGTACTTC; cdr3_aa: CSVGRQVDYEQYF
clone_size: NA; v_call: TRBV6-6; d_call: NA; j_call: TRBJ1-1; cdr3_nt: TGTGCCAGCAGTTACTCTCAGAACACTGAAGCTTTCTTT; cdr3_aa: CASSYSQNTEAFF
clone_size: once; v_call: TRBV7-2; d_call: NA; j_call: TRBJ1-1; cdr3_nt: TGTGCCAGCGGTGACCCCCACACTGAAGCTTTCTTT; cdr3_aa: CASGDPHTEAFF
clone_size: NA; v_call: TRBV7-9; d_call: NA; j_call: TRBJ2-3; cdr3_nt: TGTGCCAGCAGCCTTCGCCCAGATACGCAGTATTTT; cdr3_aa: CASSLRPDTQYF
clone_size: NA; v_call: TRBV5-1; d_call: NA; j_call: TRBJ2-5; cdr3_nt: TGCGCCAGCAGCTTGGCGTCAGGGACGGTAAAGACCCAGTACTTC; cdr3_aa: CASSLASGTVKTQYF
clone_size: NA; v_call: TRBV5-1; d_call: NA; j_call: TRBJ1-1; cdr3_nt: TGCGCCAGCAGCTTGGGGATGAACACTGAAGCTTTCTTT; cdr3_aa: CASSLGMNTEAFF
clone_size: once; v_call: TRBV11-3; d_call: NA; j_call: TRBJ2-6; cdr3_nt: TGTGCCAGCAGCGCCGCTGGGGCCAACGTCCTGACTTTC; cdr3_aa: CASSAAGANVLTF
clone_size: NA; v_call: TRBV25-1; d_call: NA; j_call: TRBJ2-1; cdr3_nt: TGTGCCAGCAGTGAATCCAGGGTAAGGTACAATGAGCAGTTCTTC; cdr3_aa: CASSESRVRYNEQFF
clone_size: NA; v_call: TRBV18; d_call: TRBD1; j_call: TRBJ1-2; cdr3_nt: TGTGCCAGCTCACCACAGGGGGCGGAGGGCTACACCTTC; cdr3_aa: CASSPQGAEGYTF
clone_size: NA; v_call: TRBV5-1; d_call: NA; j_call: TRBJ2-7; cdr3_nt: TGCGCCAGCAGCTTGTACGGAGGGGAGGTCGACGAGCAGTACTTC; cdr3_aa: CASSLYGGEVDEQYF
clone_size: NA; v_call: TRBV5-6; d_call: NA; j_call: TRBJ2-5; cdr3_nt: TGTGCCAGCAGCTCTTCCCAGGGGTCAGAGACCCAGTACTTC; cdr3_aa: CASSSSQGSETQYF
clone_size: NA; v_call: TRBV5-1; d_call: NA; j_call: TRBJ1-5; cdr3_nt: TGCGCCAGCAGCTTGGGTGGTGGGGGGCATTTCCATCAGCCCCAGCATTTT; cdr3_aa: CASSLGGGGHFHQPQHF
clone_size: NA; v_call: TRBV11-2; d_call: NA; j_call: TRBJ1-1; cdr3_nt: TGTGCCAGCAGCTTAGTTTCGGTAACCCGAGAGGGCACTGAAGCTTTCTTT; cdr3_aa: CASSLVSVTREGTEAFF
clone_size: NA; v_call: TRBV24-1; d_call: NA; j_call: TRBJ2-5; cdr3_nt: TGTGCCACCGCGGGGATTCAAGAGACCCAGTACTTC; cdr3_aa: CATAGIQETQYF
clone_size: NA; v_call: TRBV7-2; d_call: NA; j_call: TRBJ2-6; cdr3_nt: TGTGCCAGCAGCTTAAAAGCCTCTGGGGCCAACGTCCTGACTTTC; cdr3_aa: CASSLKASGANVLTF
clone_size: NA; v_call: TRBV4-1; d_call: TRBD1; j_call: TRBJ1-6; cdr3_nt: TGCGCCCGCAGCCCACAGGGGAGCTCCTATAATTCACCCCTCCACTTT; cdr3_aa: CARSPQGSSYNSPLHF
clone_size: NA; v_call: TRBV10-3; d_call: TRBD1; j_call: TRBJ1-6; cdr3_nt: TGTGCCATCTCCGGACAGGGCTTTAATTCACCCCTCCACTTT; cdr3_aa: CAISGQGFNSPLHF
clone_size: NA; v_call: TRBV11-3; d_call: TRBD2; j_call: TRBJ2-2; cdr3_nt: TGTGCCAGCGGACTAGCGGGGAGGAGCACCGGGGAGCTGTTTTTT; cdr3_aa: CASGLAGRSTGELFF
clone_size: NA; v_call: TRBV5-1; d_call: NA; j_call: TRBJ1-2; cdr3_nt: TGCGCCAGCAGCCCGGCCGCTGGGACGGGTAATAGCTACACCTTC; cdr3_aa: CASSPAAGTGNSYTF
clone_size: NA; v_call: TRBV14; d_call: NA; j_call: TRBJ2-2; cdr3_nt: TGTGCCAGCAGCCAAGATCGGACCCCCGGGGAGCTGTTTTTT; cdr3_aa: CASSQDRTPGELFF
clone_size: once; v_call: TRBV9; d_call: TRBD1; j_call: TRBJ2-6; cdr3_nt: TGTGCCAGCAGCGCGGGACAGTCCCGGGCCAACGTCCTGACTTTC; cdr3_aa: CASSAGQSRANVLTF
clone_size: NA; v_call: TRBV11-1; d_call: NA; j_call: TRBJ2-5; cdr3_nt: TGTGCCAGCAGCTTTTCGACAGGAATCCAAGAGACCCAGTACTTC; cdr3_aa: CASSFSTGIQETQYF
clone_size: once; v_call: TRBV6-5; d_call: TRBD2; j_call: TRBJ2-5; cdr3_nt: TGTGCCAGCAGAAGTAGCGGGGGTGACGAGACCCAGTACTTC; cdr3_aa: CASRSSGGDETQYF
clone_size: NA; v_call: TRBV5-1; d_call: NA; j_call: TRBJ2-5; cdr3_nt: TGCGCCAGCAGCTTAGGCGCAGGGTTTACAGGGAAAGAGACCCAGTACTTC; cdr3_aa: CASSLGAGFTGKETQYF